The 12 T cell receptor beta chains reported below all come from one sample, sequenced in a study of glioma-infiltrating T cells after dendritic cell vaccination. TCRdb keeps only in-frame clones here, not all; method: immunoSEQ multiplex PCR. Counted here are 80,000 to 100,000 clones, over 60% occurring once; the ten biggest clones make up around 5.4%. This sample comprised blood, obtained before dendritic cell vaccination. The receptor source for this set is a human donor with glioblastoma.

The chain has TRBV5-1 and TRBJ1-2; the match to TRBD1 covers 8 bases. V shed 4 bases, J shed 7 bases, and the junction held 12 bases outside the gene matches. The CDR3 is 15 amino acids. The V gene's germline CDR1 is SGHRS and CDR2 YFSETQ. This CDR3 is CASSRLRQGLGGYTF. CDR3 DNA: TGCGCCAGCAGCAGATTAAGACAGGGGTTGGGTGGCTACACCTTC.

This rearrangement joins TRBV30 to TRBJ2-1; D call uncertain. In germline, CDR1 is GTSNPN, CDR2 SVGIG (reference sequence). Deletions cut 0 bases from V and 9 bases from J, with 6 bases between. This CDR3 is built from 11 residues. CDR3 protein: CAWSVQSEQFF. In nucleotides, the CDR3 is TGTGCCTGGAGTGTACAGAGTGAGCAGTTCTTC.

The genes are TRBV6-6 and TRBJ2-1; maybe TRBD2 (6 bases). The CDR3 runs 14 residues. With 3 bases removed from V and 1 base from J, the gap between germline ends came to 7 bases. CDR1 is MNHNY, CDR2 SVGAGI, per germline (reference sequence). CDR3 region: CASSYGGSYNEQFF. The CDR3 DNA follows: TGTGCCAGCAGTTATGGGGGGTCCTACAATGAGCAGTTCTTC.

The chain couples TRBV7-3 to TRBJ2-3, with 13 bases identical to TRBD2. The V gene end was trimmed by 4 bases and the J gene end by 2 bases; junction bases not matched to a gene: 3. In germline, CDR1 is SGHTA, CDR2 FQGTGA. The CDR3 runs to 16 residues. The CDR3 loop is CASSWGLAGFTDTQYF. The CDR3 bases are TGTGCCAGCAGCTGGGGACTAGCGGGGTTCACAGATACGCAGTATTTT. Full variable domain (outside the CDR3, taken from reference TRBV7-3 and TRBJ2-3): GAGVSQTPSNKVTEKGKYVELRCDPISGHTALYWYRQSLGQGPEFLIYFQGTGAADDSGLPNDRFFAVRPEGSVSTLKIQRTERGDSAVYLCASSWGLAGFTDTQYFGPGTRLTVL.

The gene calls are TRBV19 and TRBJ1-1; the match to TRBD1 covers 7 bases. Germline trimming cut 9 bases from V and 8 bases from J; bases unmatched to any gene: 6. CDR1 and CDR2 from the germline V gene are LNHDA and SQIVND (reference sequence). This CDR3 comprises 11 residues. The CDR3 coding sequence is TGTGCCAGCAAAAAGACAGGGGAAGCTTTCTTT. Its protein is CASKKTGEAFF.

Worth noting for this clone: One end of the junction is discordant with germline, which a read error may explain. The CDR3 region is CASSSGLGLTDTQYF. The CDR3 coding sequence is TGTGCTAGCAGCTCGGGCCTGGGACTTACAGATACGCAGTATTTT. V and J are TRBV7-7 and TRBJ2-3, with a tentative D call TRBD2 (6 bases). CDR3 length equals 15 residues. Germline V CDR1 and CDR2: SSHAT, FNYEAQ (reference sequence).

The chain joins TRBV5-1 to TRBJ1-2, with 10 bases lining up with TRBD1. The V gene end was trimmed by 1 base and the J gene end by 9 bases; junction bases not matched to a gene: 9. The germline V gene encodes CDR1 SGHRS and CDR2 YFSETQ. The CDR3 covers 15 residues. CDR3 DNA sequence: TGCGCCAGCAGCTTGACCGGGACAGGGGCCTCCAGCTACACCTTC. It specifies CASSLTGTGASSYTF.

This rearrangement joins TRBV28 to TRBJ2-3, with TRBD2 identical over 14 bases. CDR1 and CDR2 (germline): MDHEN, SYDVKM. This CDR3 has 19 residues. V trimming: 1 base; J trimming: 4 bases; junction bases outside the gene matches: 10. The CDR3 DNA sequence: TGTGCCAGCAGTTTATTTAAGACTAGCGGGAGGGCCGGGTCAGATACGCAGTATTTT. Protein: CASSLFKTSGRAGSDTQYF.

The chain is built from TRBV15 and TRBJ1-2; the D gene is possibly TRBD1 (6 bases). The CDR3 totals 13 residues. Trimming stripped 0 bases from V and 14 bases from J, with 16 bases between. Germline V CDR1 and CDR2: LNHNV, YYDKDF (reference sequence). The CDR3 DNA follows: TGTGCCACCAGCAGAGATGAGCGGGGGGCTTGTACCTTC. Amino acid sequence: CATSRDERGACTF.

Turning to this clone: One end of the junction does not line up with germline, which may come from a read error. The chain has TRBV7-7 and TRBJ2-5, with 14 bases aligning to TRBD2. Germline V lookup: CDR1 SSHAT, CDR2 FNYEAQ (reference sequence). This CDR3 is 16 amino acids long. In DNA form, the CDR3 reads TGTGCTAGCAGCTTAGGGACTAGCGGGAGTGTGGAGACCCAGTACTTC. It encodes CASSLGTSGSVETQYF. Complete variable domain (other parts from reference TRBV7-7 and TRBJ2-5): GAGVSQSPRYKVTKRGQDVTLRCDPISSHATLYWYQQALGQGPEFLTYFNYEAQPDKSGLPSDRFSAERPEGSISTLTIQRTEQRDSAMYRCASSLGTSGSVETQYFGPGTRLLVL.

V and J are TRBV6-4 and TRBJ2-1; D unresolved. The CDR3 runs 15 residues. V lost 6 bases, J lost 0 bases, and 12 bases lay in between. Germline loops: CDR1 MRHNA, CDR2 SNTAGT. This CDR3 reads CASSPELSSYNEQFF. Written as DNA, the CDR3 is TGTGCCAGCAGCCCTGAACTGAGCTCCTACAATGAGCAGTTCTTC.

J is TRBJ2-3 and V is TRBV11-1; 8 bases are a match to TRBD2. The CDR3 totals 15 residues. The ends lost 4 bases at V and 1 base at J; junction bases unmatched: 4. In germline, CDR1 is SGHAT, CDR2 FQDESV (reference sequence). CDR3 bases: TGTGCCAGCAGCTCATATAGCGGGGGCACAGATACGCAGTATTTT. It codes for CASSSYSGGTDTQYF.